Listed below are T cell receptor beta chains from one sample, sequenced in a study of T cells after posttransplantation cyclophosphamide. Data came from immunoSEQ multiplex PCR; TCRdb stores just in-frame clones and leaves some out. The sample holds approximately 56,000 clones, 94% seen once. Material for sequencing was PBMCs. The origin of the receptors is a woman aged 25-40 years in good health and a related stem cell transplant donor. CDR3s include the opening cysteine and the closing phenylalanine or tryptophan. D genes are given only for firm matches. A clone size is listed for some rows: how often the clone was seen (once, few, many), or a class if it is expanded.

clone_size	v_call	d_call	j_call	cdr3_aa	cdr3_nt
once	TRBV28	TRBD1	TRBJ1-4	CASTSHQGASEKLFF	TGTGCCAGCACCTCCCACCAGGGGGCGTCGGAAAAACTGTTTTTT
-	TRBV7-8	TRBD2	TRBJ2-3	CASSRRGGSTDTQYF	TGTGCCAGCAGCCGGCGGGGGGGGAGCACAGATACGCAGTATTTT
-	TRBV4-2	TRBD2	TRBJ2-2	CASSPMGGVSGELFF	TGTGCCAGCAGCCCTATGGGAGGGGTGAGCGGGGAGCTGTTTTTT
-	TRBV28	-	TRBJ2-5	CASSLVPGETQYF	TGTGCCAGCAGCCTAGTGCCCGGGGAGACCCAGTACTTC
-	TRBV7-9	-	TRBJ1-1	CAGSRGNTEAFF	TGTGCCGGTTCCAGGGGGAACACTGAAGCTTTCTTT
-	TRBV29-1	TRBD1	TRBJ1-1	CSAGGRSEAFF	TGCAGCGCAGGGGGCCGGAGTGAAGCTTTCTTT
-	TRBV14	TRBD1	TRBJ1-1	CASSPWTGGWTEAFF	TGTGCCAGCAGCCCTTGGACAGGGGGATGGACTGAAGCTTTCTTT
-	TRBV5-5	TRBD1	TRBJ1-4	CASSLAGGEGMGEKLFF	TGTGCCAGCAGCTTGGCAGGGGGCGAGGGGATGGGTGAAAAACTGTTTTTT
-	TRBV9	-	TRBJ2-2	CASNKEGWMEQSNTGELFF	TGTGCCAGCAACAAGGAGGGGTGGATGGAACAATCGAACACCGGGGAGCTGTTTTTT
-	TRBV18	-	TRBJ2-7	CASSSSSYEQYF	TGTGCCAGCTCGTCCTCCTCCTACGAGCAGTACTTC
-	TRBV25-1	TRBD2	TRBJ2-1	CASSEFTGGPLYNEQFF	TGTGCCAGCAGTGAATTCACGGGGGGGCCCCTCTACAATGAGCAGTTCTTC
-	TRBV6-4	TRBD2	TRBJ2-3	CASSDVAGGSTDTQYF	TGTGCCAGCAGTGACGTTGCGGGGGGAAGCACAGATACGCAGTATTTT
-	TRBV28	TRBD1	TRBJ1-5	CASSPSPTFRTGGNSNQPQHF	TGTGCCAGCAGTCCTTCTCCTACCTTCCGGACAGGGGGCAACAGCAATCAGCCCCAGCATTTT
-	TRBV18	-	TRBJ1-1	CASSQGMNTEAFF	TGTGCCAGCTCACAGGGGATGAACACTGAAGCTTTCTTT
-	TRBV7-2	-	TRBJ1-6	CASSSQVVADSPLHF	TGTGCCAGCAGCTCACAGGTCGTGGCTGATTCACCCCTCCACTTT
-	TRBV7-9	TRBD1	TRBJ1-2	CASSPRTGMVYGYTF	TGTGCCAGCAGCCCACGGACAGGGATGGTCTATGGCTACACCTTC
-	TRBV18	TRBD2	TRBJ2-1	CASSLNLAGEDEQFF	TGTGCCAGCTCCCTCAATCTAGCGGGGGAAGATGAGCAGTTCTTC
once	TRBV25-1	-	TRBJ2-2	CASSDPVWGPGELFF	TGTGCCAGCAGTGACCCCGTATGGGGGCCCGGGGAGCTGTTTTTT
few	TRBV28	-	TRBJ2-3	CASSRGRGGLFLEDTQYF	TGTGCCAGCAGCCGGGGGAGGGGGGGCCTTTTCCTTGAAGATACGCAGTATTTT
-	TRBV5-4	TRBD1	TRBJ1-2	CASSSGTGNLPLLTGYTF	TGTGCCAGCAGCTCCGGGACAGGGAATCTCCCCCTGCTAACCGGCTACACCTTC
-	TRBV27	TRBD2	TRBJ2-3	CASSWASGGKGDTQYF	TGTGCCAGCAGTTGGGCTAGCGGGGGGAAGGGGGATACGCAGTATTTT
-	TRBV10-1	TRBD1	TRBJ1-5	CASKNRGRQPQHF	TGCGCCAGCAAGAACAGGGGGCGACAGCCCCAGCATTTT
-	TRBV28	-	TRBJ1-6	CASRPGAGESYNSPLHF	TGTGCCAGCAGGCCGGGCGCCGGGGAATCCTATAATTCACCCCTCCACTTT
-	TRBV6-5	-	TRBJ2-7	CASSMRGFSPEQYF	TGTGCCAGCAGTATGAGAGGATTTAGCCCCGAGCAGTACTTC
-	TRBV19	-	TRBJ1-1	CASSRRGIVTEAFF	TGTGCCAGTAGTCGGCGGGGCATTGTCACTGAAGCTTTCTTT
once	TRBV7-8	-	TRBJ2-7	CASSPLRLNNYEQYF	TGTGCCAGCAGCCCCTTGAGACTAAATAATTACGAGCAGTACTTC
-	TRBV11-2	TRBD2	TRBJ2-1	CASSRTSGTNEQFF	TGTGCCAGCAGCCGGACTAGCGGAACTAATGAGCAGTTCTTC
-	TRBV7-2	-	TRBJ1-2	CASSLAAGPGTF	TGTGCCAGCAGCTTAGCGGCAGGCCCGGGAACCTTC
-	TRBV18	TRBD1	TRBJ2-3	CASSLRPPGQSTDTQYF	TGTGCCAGCTCATTGCGACCCCCGGGACAGAGCACAGATACGCAGTATTTT
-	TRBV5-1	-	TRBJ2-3	CASSRRSTDTQYF	TGCGCCAGCAGCCGGAGGAGCACAGATACGCAGTATTTT
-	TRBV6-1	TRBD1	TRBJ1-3	CASSEGYRGSGNTIYF	TGTGCCAGCAGTGAAGGGTACAGGGGCTCTGGAAACACCATATATTTT
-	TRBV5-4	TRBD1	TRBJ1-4	CASSLDGTGLFF	TGTGCCAGCAGCTTGGATGGGACAGGACTGTTTTTT
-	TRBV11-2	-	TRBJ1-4	CASANRGSNEKLFF	TGTGCCAGCGCTAATAGGGGTTCAAATGAAAAACTGTTTTTT
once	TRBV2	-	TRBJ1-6	CASTLTKRREFNSPLHF	TGTGCCAGCACACTTACAAAGCGACGTGAATTCAATTCACCCCTCCACTTT
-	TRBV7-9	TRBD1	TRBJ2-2	CASNPDRVGTGELFF	TGTGCCAGCAACCCTGACAGGGTGGGCACCGGGGAGCTGTTTTTT
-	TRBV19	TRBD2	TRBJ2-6	CASRRGGTLSGANVLTF	TGTGCCAGTAGACGGGGGGGAACCCTCTCTGGGGCCAACGTCCTGACTTTC
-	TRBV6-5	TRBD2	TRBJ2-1	CASSPTSGGLGEQFF	TGTGCCAGCAGTCCGACTAGCGGGGGATTAGGTGAGCAGTTCTTC
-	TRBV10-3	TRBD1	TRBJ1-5	CAINGDRDQPQHF	TGTGCCATCAATGGGGACAGGGACCAGCCCCAGCATTTT
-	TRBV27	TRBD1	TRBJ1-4	CASRILGTGGEKLFF	TGTGCCAGCAGGATTTTGGGGACAGGAGGTGAAAAACTGTTTTTT
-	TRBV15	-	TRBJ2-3	CATSSGGTDTQYF	TGTGCCACCAGCAGCGGCGGGACAGATACGCAGTATTTT
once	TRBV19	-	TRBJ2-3	CASSVGASTDTQYF	TGTGCCAGTAGTGTGGGGGCAAGCACAGATACGCAGTATTTT
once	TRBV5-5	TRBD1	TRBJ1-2	CASSPQAPGQVFYGYTF	TGTGCCAGCAGCCCCCAAGCGCCCGGACAGGTCTTCTATGGCTACACCTTC